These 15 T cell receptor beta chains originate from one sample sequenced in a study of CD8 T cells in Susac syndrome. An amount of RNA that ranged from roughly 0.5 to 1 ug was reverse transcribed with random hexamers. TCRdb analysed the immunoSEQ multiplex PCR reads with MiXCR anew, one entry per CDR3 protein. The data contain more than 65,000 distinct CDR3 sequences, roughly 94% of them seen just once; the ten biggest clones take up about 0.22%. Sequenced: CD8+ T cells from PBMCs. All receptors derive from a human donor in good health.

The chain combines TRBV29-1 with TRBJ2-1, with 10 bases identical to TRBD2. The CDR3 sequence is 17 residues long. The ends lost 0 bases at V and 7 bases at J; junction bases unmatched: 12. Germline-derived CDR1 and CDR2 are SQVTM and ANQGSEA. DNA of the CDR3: TGCAGCGTTGAAGATTATGGCCTAGCGGGGGTCACGAATGAGCAGTTCTTC. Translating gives CSVEDYGLAGVTNEQFF.

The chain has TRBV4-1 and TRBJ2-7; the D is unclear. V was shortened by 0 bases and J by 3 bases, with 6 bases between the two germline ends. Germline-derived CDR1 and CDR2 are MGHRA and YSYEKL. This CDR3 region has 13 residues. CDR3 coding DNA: TGCGCCAGCAGCCAAGACAGAAACTACGAGCAGTACTTC. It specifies CASSQDRNYEQYF.

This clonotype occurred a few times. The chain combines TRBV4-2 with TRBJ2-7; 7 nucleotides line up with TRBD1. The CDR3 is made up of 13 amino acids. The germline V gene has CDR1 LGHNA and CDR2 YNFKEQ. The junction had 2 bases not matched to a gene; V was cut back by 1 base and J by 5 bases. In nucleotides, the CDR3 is TGTGCCAGCAGCCAAGTAGGACAGGACGAGCAGTACTTC. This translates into CASSQVGQDEQYF.

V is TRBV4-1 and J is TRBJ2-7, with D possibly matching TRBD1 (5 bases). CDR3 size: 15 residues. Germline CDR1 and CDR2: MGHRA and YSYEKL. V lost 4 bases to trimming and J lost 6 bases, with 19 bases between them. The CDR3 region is CASSPGLGVGREQYF. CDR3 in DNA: TGCGCCAGCAGCCCAGGGTTAGGGGTCGGGCGCGAGCAGTACTTC.

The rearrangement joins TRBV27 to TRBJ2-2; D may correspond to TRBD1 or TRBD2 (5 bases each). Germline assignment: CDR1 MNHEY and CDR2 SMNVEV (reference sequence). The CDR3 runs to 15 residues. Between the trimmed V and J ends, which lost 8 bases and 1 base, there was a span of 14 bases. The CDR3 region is CASRSGRRNTGELFF. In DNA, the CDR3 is TGTGCCAGCCGTTCGGGACGGAGGAACACCGGGGAGCTGTTTTTT.

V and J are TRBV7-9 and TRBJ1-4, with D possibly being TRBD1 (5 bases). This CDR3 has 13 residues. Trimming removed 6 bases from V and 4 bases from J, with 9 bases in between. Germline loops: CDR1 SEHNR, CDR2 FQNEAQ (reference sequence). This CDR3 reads CASRTDSNEKLFF. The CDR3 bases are TGTGCCAGCAGAACTGACAGTAATGAAAAACTGTTTTTT.

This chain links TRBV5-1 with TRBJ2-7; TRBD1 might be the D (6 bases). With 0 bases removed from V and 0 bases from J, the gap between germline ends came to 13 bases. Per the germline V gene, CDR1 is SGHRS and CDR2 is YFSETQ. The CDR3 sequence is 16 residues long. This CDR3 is CASSLGADSNSYEQYF. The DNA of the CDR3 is TGCGCCAGCAGCTTGGGAGCGGACAGTAACTCCTACGAGCAGTACTTC.

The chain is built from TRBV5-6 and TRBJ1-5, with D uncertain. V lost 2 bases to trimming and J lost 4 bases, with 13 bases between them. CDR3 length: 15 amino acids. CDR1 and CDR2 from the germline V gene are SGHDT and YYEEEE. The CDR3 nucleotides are TGTGCCAGCAGCTTAGGGCCAGCACTGAATCAGCCCCAGCATTTT. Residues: CASSLGPALNQPQHF.

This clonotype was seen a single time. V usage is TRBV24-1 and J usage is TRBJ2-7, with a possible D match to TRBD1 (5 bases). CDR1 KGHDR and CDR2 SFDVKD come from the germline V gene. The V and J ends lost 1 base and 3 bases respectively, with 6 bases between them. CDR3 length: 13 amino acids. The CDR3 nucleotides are TGTGCCACCAGTGATTTAACAGGCTACGAGCAGTACTTC. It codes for CATSDLTGYEQYF.

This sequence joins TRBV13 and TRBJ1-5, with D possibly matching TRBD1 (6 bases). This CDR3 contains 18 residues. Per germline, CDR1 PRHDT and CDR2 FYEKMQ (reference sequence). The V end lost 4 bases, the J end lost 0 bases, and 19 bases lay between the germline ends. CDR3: CASSSSGGQTFSNQPQHF. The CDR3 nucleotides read TGTGCCAGCAGCTCCTCGGGGGGGCAGACCTTTAGCAATCAGCCCCAGCATTTT. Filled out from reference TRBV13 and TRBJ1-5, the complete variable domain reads AAGVIQSPRHLIKEKRETATLKCYPIPRHDTVYWYQQGPGQDPQFLISFYEKMQSDKGSIPDRFSAQQFSDYHSELNMSSLELGDSALYFCASSSSGGQTFSNQPQHFGDGTRLSIL.

The CDR3 protein is CASSFVRLDYGYTF. In DNA, the CDR3 is TGTGCCAGCAGTTTTGTACGCCTTGACTATGGCTACACCTTC. The V and J genes are TRBV28 and TRBJ1-2; D uncertain. The germline V gene encodes CDR1 MDHEN and CDR2 SYDVKM. Trimming shortened V by 3 bases and J by 3 bases, and 11 bases separated the two germline ends. This CDR3 has 14 amino acids.

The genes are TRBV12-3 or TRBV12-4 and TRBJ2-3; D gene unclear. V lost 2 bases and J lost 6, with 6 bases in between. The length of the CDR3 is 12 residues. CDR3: CASSLIEDTQYF. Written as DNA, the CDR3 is TGTGCCAGCAGTTTAATCGAGGATACGCAGTATTTT.

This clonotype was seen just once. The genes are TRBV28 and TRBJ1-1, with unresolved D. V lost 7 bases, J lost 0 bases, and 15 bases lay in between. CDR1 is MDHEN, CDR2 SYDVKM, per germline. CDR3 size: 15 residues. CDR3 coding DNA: TGTGCCAGCATCTCTTGGAGGCTACTGAACACTGAAGCTTTCTTT. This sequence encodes CASISWRLLNTEAFF.

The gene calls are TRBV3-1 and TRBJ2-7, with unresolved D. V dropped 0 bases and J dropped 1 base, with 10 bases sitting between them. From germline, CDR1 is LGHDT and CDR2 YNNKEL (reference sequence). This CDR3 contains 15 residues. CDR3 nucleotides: TGTGCCAGCAGCCAAGATGTCGGCCCTTCCTACGAGCAGTACTTC. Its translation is CASSQDVGPSYEQYF.

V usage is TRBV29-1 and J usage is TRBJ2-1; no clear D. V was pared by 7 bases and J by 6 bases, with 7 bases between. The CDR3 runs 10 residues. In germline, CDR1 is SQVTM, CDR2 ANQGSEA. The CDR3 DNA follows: TGCAGCGGTCGGAGCAATGAGCAGTTCTTC. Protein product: CSGRSNEQFF.